The rows below give T cell receptor beta chains drawn from one sample of a study of T cell changes during pregnancy in multiple sclerosis. This table comes from immunoSEQ multiplex PCR, and its TCRdb copy is limited to in-frame clones, with some not included. This sample has about 87,000 clones, with over 85% found just once. Sequences were derived from peripheral blood, sampled in the third trimester of pregnancy. Source of these receptors: a female donor in good health, enrolled as a control in a pregnancy study. Each CDR3 is given with its conserved first and last residue. The D gene is left open where the match is weak. Clone size is stated in some rows and not others, as once, few, many or a class when expanded.

TRBJ2-1,.,TRBD2,TRBV18,TGTGCCAGCTCCTCGCGAAGTAGCGGGAGAGTTCAAGGCAATGAGCAGTTCTTC,CASSSRSSGRVQGNEQFF
TRBJ2-7,.,.,TRBV5-1,TGCGCCAGCAGCTTCGGCGGCAAGGGGGAGCAGTACTTC,CASSFGGKGEQYF
TRBJ2-5,.,TRBD1,TRBV6-5,TGTGCCAGCAGTGACAGGGTGGGCCAAGAGACCCAGTACTTC,CASSDRVGQETQYF
TRBJ1-1,.,.,TRBV5-1,TGCGCCAGCAGCGACAGGTCCCCCTATGAAGCTTTCTTT,CASSDRSPYEAFF
TRBJ1-1,.,.,TRBV9,TGTGCCAGCAGCCTAGCGGACACTGAAGCTTTCTTT,CASSLADTEAFF
TRBJ2-1,.,.,TRBV27,TGTGCCAGCAGTCCATTGTCGTCGGGTTACAATGAGCAGTTCTTC,CASSPLSSGYNEQFF
TRBJ2-7,.,.,TRBV28,TGTGCCAGCAGAGACCCAGGGGGGCCCCGGGGCTACGAGCAGTACTTC,CASRDPGGPRGYEQYF
TRBJ2-5,.,TRBD1,TRBV11-2,TGTGCCAGCAGCCTGGGACAGTCCGGGACCCAGTACTTC,CASSLGQSGTQYF
TRBJ2-3,.,.,TRBV4-1,TGCGCCAGCAGCGTCCAGGCCGGGGGGCGGAAAGATACGCAGTATTTT,CASSVQAGGRKDTQYF
TRBJ2-5,.,TRBD2,TRBV4-1,TGCGCCAGCAGCCTTGGGACTAGCGGGAGCGGGAGTGGGGAGACCCAGTACTTC,CASSLGTSGSGSGETQYF
TRBJ2-7,few,.,TRBV1,TGCACCAGCAGCCAAGATGAAGCTAGCGGGAGGGAAAGCTCCTACGAGCAGTACTTC,CTSSQDEASGRESSYEQYF
TRBJ2-7,.,.,TRBV7-9,TGTGCCAGCAGCTTAGGGTTAGCGAACCACGAGCAGTACTTC,CASSLGLANHEQYF
TRBJ2-3,.,.,TRBV5-1,TGCGCCAGCAGCCCTGGGGCCCTCTCTGGGGATACGCAGTATTTT,CASSPGALSGDTQYF
TRBJ1-3,.,TRBD1,TRBV18,TGTGCCAGCTCACCCGGGACAGGGGCTGGAGGAAACACCATATATTTT,CASSPGTGAGGNTIYF
TRBJ2-7,.,TRBD2,TRBV20-1,TGCAGTGCCGGGACTACATACGAGCAGTACTTC,CSAGTTYEQYF
TRBJ2-7,.,.,TRBV28,TGTGCCAGCAGTTTACGATTACAGGAGGCGGGAACATCGTACGAGCAGTACTTC,CASSLRLQEAGTSYEQYF
TRBJ1-1,.,.,TRBV28,TGTGCCAGCAGCCCCTTTGGACACTACACTGAAGCTTTCTTT,CASSPFGHYTEAFF